The clone carrying this TCR beta chain was seen a handful of times. The antigen remains undetermined. The sample belongs to a study of PD-1 blockade in classical Hodgkin lymphoma. Sequenced by immunoSEQ multiplex PCR; TCRdb stores in-frame clones only, minus some. In the table there are under 100,000 clones, nearly 95% of which are singletons. In germline, CDR1 is GTSNPN, CDR2 SVGIG (reference sequence). V was trimmed by 5 bases and J by 0 bases, leaving 7 bases between them. This CDR3 has 12 amino acids. Study-level points and caveats: Those achieving complete response showed baseline diversity like newly diagnosed patients.

Every one of the patients relapsed after autologous stem cell transplantation (brentuximab vedotin exposure was variable). The sequencing used peripheral blood mononuclear cells (PBMCs), collected before the second cycle of nivolumab. The chain recombines TRBV30 with TRBJ1-1; D may be TRBD1 (6 bases). This receptor was obtained from a human donor with classical Hodgkin lymphoma. The CDR3 region is CAWDRLNTEAFF. In DNA, the CDR3 is TGTGCCTGGGACAGGCTGAACACTGAAGCTTTCTTT.